Listed below are T cell receptor beta chains from one sample, sequenced in a study of blood T cell repertoires in COVID-19. The repertoire was sequenced with immunoSEQ multiplex PCR; TCRdb's copy has only in-frame clones and lacks some. This sample has roughly 290,000 clones, with 75% to 90% found just once. The sample taken for sequencing was PBMCs or T cells enriched from blood (not recorded which). The receptor source for this set is a man aged 25-45 years who had recovered from COVID-19. Each CDR3 is given with its conserved first and last residue. Fields, in order: CDR3 protein, CDR3 DNA, V gene, D gene, J gene, clone size. D genes are given only for firm matches. Where a row states a size, it is once, few, many or the class of an expanded clone; other rows omit it.

cdr3_aa: CATSDWARTGDNNEQFF
cdr3_nt: TGTGCCACCAGTGATTGGGCACGGACAGGGGATAACAATGAGCAGTTCTTC
v_call: TRBV24-1
d_call: TRBD1
j_call: TRBJ2-1
clone_size: .

cdr3_aa: CASSPRGSYGYTF
cdr3_nt: TGTGCCAGCAGTCCCCGGGGGTCGTATGGCTACACCTTC
v_call: TRBV12-3/TRBV12-4
d_call: .
j_call: TRBJ1-2
clone_size: .

cdr3_aa: CAWSSRAGVHEQYF
cdr3_nt: TGTGCCTGGAGTTCGCGGGCAGGTGTCCACGAGCAGTACTTC
v_call: TRBV30
d_call: .
j_call: TRBJ2-7
clone_size: .

cdr3_aa: CASSPGQGAMDEQYF
cdr3_nt: TGTGCCAGCAGCCCTGGTCAGGGGGCTATGGACGAGCAGTACTTC
v_call: TRBV4-2
d_call: TRBD1
j_call: TRBJ2-7
clone_size: .

cdr3_aa: CASSDHGGSTEAFF
cdr3_nt: TGTGCCAGCAGTGATCATGGGGGCAGCACTGAAGCTTTCTTT
v_call: TRBV2
d_call: .
j_call: TRBJ1-1
clone_size: .

cdr3_aa: CASSPLDTASEKLFF
cdr3_nt: TGTGCCAGCTCACCATTGGACACGGCCTCTGAAAAACTGTTTTTT
v_call: TRBV18
d_call: .
j_call: TRBJ1-4
clone_size: .

cdr3_aa: CASSLVGGADTQYF
cdr3_nt: TGCGCCAGCAGCTTGGTCGGTGGTGCAGATACGCAGTATTTT
v_call: TRBV5-1
d_call: .
j_call: TRBJ2-3
clone_size: few

cdr3_aa: CASSFRGPGYEQYF
cdr3_nt: TGTGCCAGCAGCTTCAGGGGACCGGGGTACGAGCAGTACTTC
v_call: TRBV7-8
d_call: .
j_call: TRBJ2-7
clone_size: .

cdr3_aa: CASSAGTGLGFGGYTF
cdr3_nt: TGTGCCAGCAGTGCAGGGACAGGGCTAGGTTTCGGAGGCTACACCTTC
v_call: TRBV25-1
d_call: TRBD1
j_call: TRBJ1-2
clone_size: .

cdr3_aa: CASSLSTASYNEQFF
cdr3_nt: TGTGCCAGCAGTTTAAGCACAGCCTCCTACAATGAGCAGTTCTTC
v_call: TRBV27
d_call: .
j_call: TRBJ2-1
clone_size: .

cdr3_aa: CASSASPGLAGGYEQYF
cdr3_nt: TGTGCCAGCAGCGCGAGCCCGGGACTAGCGGGGGGCTACGAGCAGTACTTC
v_call: TRBV7-8
d_call: TRBD2
j_call: TRBJ2-7
clone_size: .

cdr3_aa: CASSPQASRETQYF
cdr3_nt: TGTGCCAGCAGCCCCCAAGCGTCCCGTGAGACCCAGTACTTC
v_call: TRBV9
d_call: .
j_call: TRBJ2-5
clone_size: few

cdr3_aa: CASSPGHVTRKMMNTEAFF
cdr3_nt: TGTGCCAGCAGCCCTGGTCACGTGACTCGGAAGATGATGAACACTGAAGCTTTCTTT
v_call: TRBV7-9
d_call: .
j_call: TRBJ1-1
clone_size: .

cdr3_aa: CASSEALLRGAITDTQYF
cdr3_nt: TGTGCCAGCAGTGAAGCGCTTCTTAGGGGCGCGATCACAGATACGCAGTATTTT
v_call: TRBV6-1
d_call: .
j_call: TRBJ2-3
clone_size: few

cdr3_aa: CASRRGTDSGNTIYF
cdr3_nt: TGTGCCAGCAGACGAGGGACAGACTCTGGAAACACCATATATTTT
v_call: TRBV3-1/TRBV3-2
d_call: TRBD1
j_call: TRBJ1-3
clone_size: few

cdr3_aa: CASSFSVNTEAFF
cdr3_nt: TGTGCCAGTAGTTTTAGCGTGAACACTGAAGCTTTCTTT
v_call: TRBV19
d_call: .
j_call: TRBJ1-1
clone_size: .

cdr3_aa: CASSLGQLAGANTGELFF
cdr3_nt: TGTGCCAGCAGCTTAGGCCAACTAGCGGGGGCGAACACCGGGGAGCTGTTTTTT
v_call: TRBV7-6
d_call: TRBD2
j_call: TRBJ2-2
clone_size: .

cdr3_aa: CASSIVAGQPNTEAFF
cdr3_nt: TGTGCCAGTAGTATAGTTGCGGGACAGCCGAACACTGAAGCTTTCTTT
v_call: TRBV19
d_call: TRBD1
j_call: TRBJ1-1
clone_size: .

cdr3_aa: CASSLSLGRGNEKLFF
cdr3_nt: TGTGCCAGCAGTTTATCTCTCGGCAGGGGTAATGAAAAACTGTTTTTT
v_call: TRBV27
d_call: .
j_call: TRBJ1-4
clone_size: .

cdr3_aa: CASSETSGGAWDNEQFF
cdr3_nt: TGTGCCAGCAGTGAAACTAGCGGGGGGGCCTGGGACAATGAGCAGTTCTTC
v_call: TRBV6-1
d_call: TRBD2
j_call: TRBJ2-1
clone_size: .

cdr3_aa: CASSQITGQPQHF
cdr3_nt: TGTGCCAGCAGTCAGATTACAGGTCAGCCCCAGCATTTT
v_call: TRBV12-3/TRBV12-4
d_call: .
j_call: TRBJ1-5
clone_size: .

cdr3_aa: CASSLDINTEAFF
cdr3_nt: TGCGCCAGCAGCTTAGACATAAACACTGAAGCTTTCTTT
v_call: TRBV5-1
d_call: .
j_call: TRBJ1-1
clone_size: .

cdr3_aa: CAIRWTVGTEAFF
cdr3_nt: TGTGCCATCAGGTGGACAGTCGGCACTGAAGCTTTCTTT
v_call: TRBV10-3
d_call: .
j_call: TRBJ1-1
clone_size: once

cdr3_aa: CASSHTAGTGILSGELFF
cdr3_nt: TGCGCCAGCAGTCATACGGCCGGGACAGGGATCTTGTCCGGGGAGCTGTTTTTT
v_call: TRBV23-1
d_call: TRBD1
j_call: TRBJ2-2
clone_size: .

cdr3_aa: CASVASGVSTDTQYF
cdr3_nt: TGTGCCAGCGTTGCTAGCGGGGTTAGCACAGATACGCAGTATTTT
v_call: TRBV3-1/TRBV3-2
d_call: TRBD2
j_call: TRBJ2-3
clone_size: once

cdr3_aa: CASSPVQSSYNSPLHF
cdr3_nt: TGTGCCAGCAGCCCGGTTCAAAGCTCCTATAATTCACCCCTCCACTTT
v_call: TRBV7-2
d_call: .
j_call: TRBJ1-6
clone_size: .

cdr3_aa: CSAEGFYGYTF
cdr3_nt: TGCAGCGCCGAGGGCTTCTATGGCTACACCTTC
v_call: TRBV29-1
d_call: .
j_call: TRBJ1-2
clone_size: .

cdr3_aa: CASSEGQMSSGNTIYF
cdr3_nt: TGCGCCAGCAGCGAGGGACAGATGAGCTCTGGAAACACCATATATTTT
v_call: TRBV5-1
d_call: TRBD1
j_call: TRBJ1-3
clone_size: .

cdr3_aa: CASRGAGNTEAFF
cdr3_nt: TGTGCCAGCCGGGGGGCAGGGAACACTGAAGCTTTCTTT
v_call: TRBV18
d_call: .
j_call: TRBJ1-1
clone_size: .

cdr3_aa: CASSLVAGGPYEQYF
cdr3_nt: TGTGCCAGCAGCTTAGTGGCGGGGGGACCCTACGAGCAGTACTTC
v_call: TRBV7-2
d_call: TRBD2
j_call: TRBJ2-7
clone_size: .

cdr3_aa: CASSFYRGETQYF
cdr3_nt: TGCGCCAGCAGCTTCTACAGAGGGGAGACCCAGTACTTC
v_call: TRBV5-1
d_call: .
j_call: TRBJ2-5
clone_size: .

cdr3_aa: CASSVRGNQPQHF
cdr3_nt: TGTGCCAGCAGCGTCCGAGGTAATCAGCCCCAGCATTTT
v_call: TRBV7-2
d_call: .
j_call: TRBJ1-5
clone_size: few